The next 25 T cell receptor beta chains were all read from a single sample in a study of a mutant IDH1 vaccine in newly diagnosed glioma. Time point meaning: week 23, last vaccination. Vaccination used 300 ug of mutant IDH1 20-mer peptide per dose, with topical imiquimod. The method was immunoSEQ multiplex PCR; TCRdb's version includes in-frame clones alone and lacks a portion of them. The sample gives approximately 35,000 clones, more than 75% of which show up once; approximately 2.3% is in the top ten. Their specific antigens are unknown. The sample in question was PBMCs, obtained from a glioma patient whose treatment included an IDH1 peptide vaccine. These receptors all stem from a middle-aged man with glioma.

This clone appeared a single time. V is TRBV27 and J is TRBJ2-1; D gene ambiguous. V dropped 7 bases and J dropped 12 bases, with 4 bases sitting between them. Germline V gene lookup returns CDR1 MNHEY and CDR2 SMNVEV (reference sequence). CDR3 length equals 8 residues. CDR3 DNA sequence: TGTGCCAGCAATACGCAGTTCTTC. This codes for CASNTQFF.

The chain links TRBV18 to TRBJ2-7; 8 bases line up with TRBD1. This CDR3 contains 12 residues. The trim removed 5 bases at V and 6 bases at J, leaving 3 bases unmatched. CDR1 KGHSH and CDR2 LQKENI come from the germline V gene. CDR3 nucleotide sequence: TGTGCCAGCTCATCACAGGGGGGCGAGCAGTACTTC. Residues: CASSSQGGEQYF.

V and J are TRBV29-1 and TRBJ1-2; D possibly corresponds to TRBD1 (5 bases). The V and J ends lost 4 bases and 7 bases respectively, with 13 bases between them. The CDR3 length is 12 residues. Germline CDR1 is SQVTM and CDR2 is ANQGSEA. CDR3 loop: CSVGGEAGGYTF. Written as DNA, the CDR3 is TGCAGCGTTGGAGGGGAGGCGGGTGGCTACACCTTC.

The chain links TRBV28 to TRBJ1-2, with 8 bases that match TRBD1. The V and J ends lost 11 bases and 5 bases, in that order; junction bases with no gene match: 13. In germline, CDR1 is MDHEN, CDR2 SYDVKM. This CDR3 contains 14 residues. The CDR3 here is CAAERTQGGYGYTF. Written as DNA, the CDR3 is TGTGCCGCGGAGCGTACACAGGGGGGATATGGCTACACCTTC.

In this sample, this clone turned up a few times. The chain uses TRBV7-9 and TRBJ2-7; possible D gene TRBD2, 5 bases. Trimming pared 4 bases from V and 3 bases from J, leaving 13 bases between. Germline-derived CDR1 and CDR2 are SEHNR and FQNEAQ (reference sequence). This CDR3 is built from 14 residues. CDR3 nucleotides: TGTGCCAGCAGCTCCCTAGCACCAAGCTACGAGCAGTACGTC. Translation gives CASSSLAPSYEQYV.

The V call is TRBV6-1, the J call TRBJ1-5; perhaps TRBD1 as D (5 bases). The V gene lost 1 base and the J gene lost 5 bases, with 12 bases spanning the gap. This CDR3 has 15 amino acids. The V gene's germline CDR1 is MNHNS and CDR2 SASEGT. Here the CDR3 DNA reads TGTGCCAGCAGTGAAGACTGGGGCTCAGATCAGCCCCAGCATTTT. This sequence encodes CASSEDWGSDQPQHF.

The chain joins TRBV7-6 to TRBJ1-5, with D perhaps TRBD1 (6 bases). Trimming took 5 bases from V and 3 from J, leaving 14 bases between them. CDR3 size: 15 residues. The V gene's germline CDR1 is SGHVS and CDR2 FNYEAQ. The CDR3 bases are TGTGCCAGCAGCCTAGATGGACAGCACAATCAGCCCCAGCATTTT. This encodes CASSLDGQHNQPQHF.

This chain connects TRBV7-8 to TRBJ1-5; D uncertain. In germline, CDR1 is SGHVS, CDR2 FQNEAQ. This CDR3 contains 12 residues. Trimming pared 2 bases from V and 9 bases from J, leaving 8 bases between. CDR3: CASSLFGRPQHF. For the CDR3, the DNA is TGTGCCAGCAGCTTATTCGGTCGGCCCCAGCATTTT.

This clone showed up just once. The CDR3 reads CAITRNTGELFF. CDR3 bases: TGTGCCATCACCCGGAACACCGGGGAGCTGTTTTTT. This chain uses TRBV10-3 with TRBJ2-2; D not resolved. V gave up 7 bases and J gave up 1 base, with 4 bases separating them. Germline V gene sequence: CDR1 ENHRY, CDR2 SYGVKD. The CDR3 contains 12 residues.

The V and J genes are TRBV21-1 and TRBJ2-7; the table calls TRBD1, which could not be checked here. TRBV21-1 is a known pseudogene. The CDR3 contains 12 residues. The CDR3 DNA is TGTGCCAGCAGGGACAGGACCTACGAGCAGTACGTC. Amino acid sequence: CASRDRTYEQYV.

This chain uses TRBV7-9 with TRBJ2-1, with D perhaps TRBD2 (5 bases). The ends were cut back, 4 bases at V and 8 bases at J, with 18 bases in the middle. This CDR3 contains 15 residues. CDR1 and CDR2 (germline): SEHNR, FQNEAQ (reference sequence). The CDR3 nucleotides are TGTGCCAGCAGCTCCTCATTACTTGCGGGCCATGAGCAGTTCTTC. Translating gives CASSSSLLAGHEQFF.

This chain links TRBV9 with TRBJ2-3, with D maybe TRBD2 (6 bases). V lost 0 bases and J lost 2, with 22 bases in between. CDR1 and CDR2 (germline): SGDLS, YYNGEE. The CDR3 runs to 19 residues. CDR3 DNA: TGTGCCAGCAGCGTAGGCCTGGGACTCCTCGAAGGCTTCACAGATACGCAGTATTTT. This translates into CASSVGLGLLEGFTDTQYF.

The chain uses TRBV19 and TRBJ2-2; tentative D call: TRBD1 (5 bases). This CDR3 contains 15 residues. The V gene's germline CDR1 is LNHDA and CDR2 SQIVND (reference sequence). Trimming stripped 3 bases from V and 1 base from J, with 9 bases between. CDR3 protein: CASSMRQGNTGELFF. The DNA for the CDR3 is TGTGCCAGTAGTATGAGGCAGGGGAACACCGGGGAGCTGTTTTTT.

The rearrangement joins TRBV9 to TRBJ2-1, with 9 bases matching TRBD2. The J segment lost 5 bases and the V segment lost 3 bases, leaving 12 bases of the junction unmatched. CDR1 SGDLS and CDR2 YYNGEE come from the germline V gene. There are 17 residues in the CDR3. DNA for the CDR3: TGTGCCAGCAGCGCGATCATTAGCGGGAGCCCTCACAATGAGCAGTTCTTC. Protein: CASSAIISGSPHNEQFF.

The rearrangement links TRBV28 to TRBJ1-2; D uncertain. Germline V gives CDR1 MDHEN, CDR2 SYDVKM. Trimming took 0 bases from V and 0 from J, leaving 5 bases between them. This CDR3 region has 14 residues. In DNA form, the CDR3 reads TGTGCCAGCAGTTTATGGGAGGCTAACTATGGCTACACCTTC. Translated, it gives CASSLWEANYGYTF.

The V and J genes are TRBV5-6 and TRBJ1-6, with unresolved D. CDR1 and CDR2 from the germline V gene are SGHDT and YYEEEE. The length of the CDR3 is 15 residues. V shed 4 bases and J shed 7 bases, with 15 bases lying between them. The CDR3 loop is CASSPPATSNSPLHF. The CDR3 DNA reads TGTGCCAGCAGCCCGCCGGCGACTTCGAATTCACCCCTCCACTTT.

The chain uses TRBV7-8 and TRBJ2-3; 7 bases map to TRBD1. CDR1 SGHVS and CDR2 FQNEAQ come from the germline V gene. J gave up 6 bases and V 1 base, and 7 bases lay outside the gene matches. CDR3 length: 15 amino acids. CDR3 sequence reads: CASSLDAPGGDTQYF. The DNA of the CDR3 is TGTGCCAGCAGCTTAGACGCCCCAGGGGGTGATACGCAGTATTTT.

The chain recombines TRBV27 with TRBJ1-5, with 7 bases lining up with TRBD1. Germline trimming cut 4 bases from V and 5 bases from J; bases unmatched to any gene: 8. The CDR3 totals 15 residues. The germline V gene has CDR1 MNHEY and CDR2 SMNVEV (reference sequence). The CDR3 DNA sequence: TGTGCCAGCAGTTCACGGGACAGTGTGGATCAGCCCCAGCATTTT. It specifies CASSSRDSVDQPQHF.

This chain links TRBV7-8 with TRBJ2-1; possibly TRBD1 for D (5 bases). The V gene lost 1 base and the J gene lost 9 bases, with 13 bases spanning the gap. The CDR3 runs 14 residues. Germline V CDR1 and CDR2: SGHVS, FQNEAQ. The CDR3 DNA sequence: TGTGCCAGCAGCTTAGTGGTGACAGTTGCTGAGCAGTTCTTC. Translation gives CASSLVVTVAEQFF. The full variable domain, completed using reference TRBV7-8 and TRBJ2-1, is GAGVSQSPRYKVAKRGQDVALRCDPISGHVSLFWYQQALGQGPEFLTYFQNEAQLDKSGLPSDRFFAERPEGSVSTLKIQRTQQEDSAVYLCASSLVVTVAEQFFGPGTRLTVL.

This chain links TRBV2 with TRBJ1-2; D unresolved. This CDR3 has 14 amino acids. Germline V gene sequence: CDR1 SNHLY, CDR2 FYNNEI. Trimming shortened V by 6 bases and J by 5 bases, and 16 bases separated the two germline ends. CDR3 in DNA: TGTGCCAGCAGGGCGGGTGAAGCTTTTTATGGCTACACCTTC. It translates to CASRAGEAFYGYTF.

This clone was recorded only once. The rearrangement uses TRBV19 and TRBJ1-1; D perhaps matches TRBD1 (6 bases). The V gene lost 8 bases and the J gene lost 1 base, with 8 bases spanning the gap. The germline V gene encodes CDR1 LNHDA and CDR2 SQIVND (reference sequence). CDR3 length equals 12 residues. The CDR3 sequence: CASGQPNTEAFF. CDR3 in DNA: TGTGCCAGTGGACAGCCGAACACTGAAGCTTTCTTT.

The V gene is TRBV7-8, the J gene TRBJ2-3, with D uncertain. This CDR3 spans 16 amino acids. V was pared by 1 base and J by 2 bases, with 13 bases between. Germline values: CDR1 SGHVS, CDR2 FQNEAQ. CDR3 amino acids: CASSLVSASDTDTQYF. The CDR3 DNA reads TGTGCCAGCAGCTTAGTTTCCGCCAGCGACACAGATACGCAGTATTTT.

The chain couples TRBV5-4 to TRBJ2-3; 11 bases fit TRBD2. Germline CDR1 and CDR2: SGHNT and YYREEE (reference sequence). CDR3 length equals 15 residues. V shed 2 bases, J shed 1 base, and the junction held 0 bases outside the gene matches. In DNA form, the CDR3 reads TGTGCCAGCAGCTTACTAGCGGGGGGCACAGATACGCAGTATTTT. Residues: CASSLLAGGTDTQYF.

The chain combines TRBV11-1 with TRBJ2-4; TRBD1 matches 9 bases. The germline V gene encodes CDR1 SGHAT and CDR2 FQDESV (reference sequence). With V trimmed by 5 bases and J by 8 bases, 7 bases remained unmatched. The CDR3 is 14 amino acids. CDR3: CASSHTTGGDIQYF. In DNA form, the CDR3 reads TGTGCCAGCAGCCACACAACAGGGGGCGACATTCAGTACTTC.

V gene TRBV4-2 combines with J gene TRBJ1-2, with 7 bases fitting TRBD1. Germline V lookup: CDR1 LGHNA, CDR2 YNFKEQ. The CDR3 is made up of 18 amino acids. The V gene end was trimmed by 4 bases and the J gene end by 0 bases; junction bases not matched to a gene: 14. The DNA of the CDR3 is TGTGCCAGCAGCCCGAGGGACAAGGGGGCTTTAGCTAACTATGGCTACACCTTC. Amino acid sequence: CASSPRDKGALANYGYTF.